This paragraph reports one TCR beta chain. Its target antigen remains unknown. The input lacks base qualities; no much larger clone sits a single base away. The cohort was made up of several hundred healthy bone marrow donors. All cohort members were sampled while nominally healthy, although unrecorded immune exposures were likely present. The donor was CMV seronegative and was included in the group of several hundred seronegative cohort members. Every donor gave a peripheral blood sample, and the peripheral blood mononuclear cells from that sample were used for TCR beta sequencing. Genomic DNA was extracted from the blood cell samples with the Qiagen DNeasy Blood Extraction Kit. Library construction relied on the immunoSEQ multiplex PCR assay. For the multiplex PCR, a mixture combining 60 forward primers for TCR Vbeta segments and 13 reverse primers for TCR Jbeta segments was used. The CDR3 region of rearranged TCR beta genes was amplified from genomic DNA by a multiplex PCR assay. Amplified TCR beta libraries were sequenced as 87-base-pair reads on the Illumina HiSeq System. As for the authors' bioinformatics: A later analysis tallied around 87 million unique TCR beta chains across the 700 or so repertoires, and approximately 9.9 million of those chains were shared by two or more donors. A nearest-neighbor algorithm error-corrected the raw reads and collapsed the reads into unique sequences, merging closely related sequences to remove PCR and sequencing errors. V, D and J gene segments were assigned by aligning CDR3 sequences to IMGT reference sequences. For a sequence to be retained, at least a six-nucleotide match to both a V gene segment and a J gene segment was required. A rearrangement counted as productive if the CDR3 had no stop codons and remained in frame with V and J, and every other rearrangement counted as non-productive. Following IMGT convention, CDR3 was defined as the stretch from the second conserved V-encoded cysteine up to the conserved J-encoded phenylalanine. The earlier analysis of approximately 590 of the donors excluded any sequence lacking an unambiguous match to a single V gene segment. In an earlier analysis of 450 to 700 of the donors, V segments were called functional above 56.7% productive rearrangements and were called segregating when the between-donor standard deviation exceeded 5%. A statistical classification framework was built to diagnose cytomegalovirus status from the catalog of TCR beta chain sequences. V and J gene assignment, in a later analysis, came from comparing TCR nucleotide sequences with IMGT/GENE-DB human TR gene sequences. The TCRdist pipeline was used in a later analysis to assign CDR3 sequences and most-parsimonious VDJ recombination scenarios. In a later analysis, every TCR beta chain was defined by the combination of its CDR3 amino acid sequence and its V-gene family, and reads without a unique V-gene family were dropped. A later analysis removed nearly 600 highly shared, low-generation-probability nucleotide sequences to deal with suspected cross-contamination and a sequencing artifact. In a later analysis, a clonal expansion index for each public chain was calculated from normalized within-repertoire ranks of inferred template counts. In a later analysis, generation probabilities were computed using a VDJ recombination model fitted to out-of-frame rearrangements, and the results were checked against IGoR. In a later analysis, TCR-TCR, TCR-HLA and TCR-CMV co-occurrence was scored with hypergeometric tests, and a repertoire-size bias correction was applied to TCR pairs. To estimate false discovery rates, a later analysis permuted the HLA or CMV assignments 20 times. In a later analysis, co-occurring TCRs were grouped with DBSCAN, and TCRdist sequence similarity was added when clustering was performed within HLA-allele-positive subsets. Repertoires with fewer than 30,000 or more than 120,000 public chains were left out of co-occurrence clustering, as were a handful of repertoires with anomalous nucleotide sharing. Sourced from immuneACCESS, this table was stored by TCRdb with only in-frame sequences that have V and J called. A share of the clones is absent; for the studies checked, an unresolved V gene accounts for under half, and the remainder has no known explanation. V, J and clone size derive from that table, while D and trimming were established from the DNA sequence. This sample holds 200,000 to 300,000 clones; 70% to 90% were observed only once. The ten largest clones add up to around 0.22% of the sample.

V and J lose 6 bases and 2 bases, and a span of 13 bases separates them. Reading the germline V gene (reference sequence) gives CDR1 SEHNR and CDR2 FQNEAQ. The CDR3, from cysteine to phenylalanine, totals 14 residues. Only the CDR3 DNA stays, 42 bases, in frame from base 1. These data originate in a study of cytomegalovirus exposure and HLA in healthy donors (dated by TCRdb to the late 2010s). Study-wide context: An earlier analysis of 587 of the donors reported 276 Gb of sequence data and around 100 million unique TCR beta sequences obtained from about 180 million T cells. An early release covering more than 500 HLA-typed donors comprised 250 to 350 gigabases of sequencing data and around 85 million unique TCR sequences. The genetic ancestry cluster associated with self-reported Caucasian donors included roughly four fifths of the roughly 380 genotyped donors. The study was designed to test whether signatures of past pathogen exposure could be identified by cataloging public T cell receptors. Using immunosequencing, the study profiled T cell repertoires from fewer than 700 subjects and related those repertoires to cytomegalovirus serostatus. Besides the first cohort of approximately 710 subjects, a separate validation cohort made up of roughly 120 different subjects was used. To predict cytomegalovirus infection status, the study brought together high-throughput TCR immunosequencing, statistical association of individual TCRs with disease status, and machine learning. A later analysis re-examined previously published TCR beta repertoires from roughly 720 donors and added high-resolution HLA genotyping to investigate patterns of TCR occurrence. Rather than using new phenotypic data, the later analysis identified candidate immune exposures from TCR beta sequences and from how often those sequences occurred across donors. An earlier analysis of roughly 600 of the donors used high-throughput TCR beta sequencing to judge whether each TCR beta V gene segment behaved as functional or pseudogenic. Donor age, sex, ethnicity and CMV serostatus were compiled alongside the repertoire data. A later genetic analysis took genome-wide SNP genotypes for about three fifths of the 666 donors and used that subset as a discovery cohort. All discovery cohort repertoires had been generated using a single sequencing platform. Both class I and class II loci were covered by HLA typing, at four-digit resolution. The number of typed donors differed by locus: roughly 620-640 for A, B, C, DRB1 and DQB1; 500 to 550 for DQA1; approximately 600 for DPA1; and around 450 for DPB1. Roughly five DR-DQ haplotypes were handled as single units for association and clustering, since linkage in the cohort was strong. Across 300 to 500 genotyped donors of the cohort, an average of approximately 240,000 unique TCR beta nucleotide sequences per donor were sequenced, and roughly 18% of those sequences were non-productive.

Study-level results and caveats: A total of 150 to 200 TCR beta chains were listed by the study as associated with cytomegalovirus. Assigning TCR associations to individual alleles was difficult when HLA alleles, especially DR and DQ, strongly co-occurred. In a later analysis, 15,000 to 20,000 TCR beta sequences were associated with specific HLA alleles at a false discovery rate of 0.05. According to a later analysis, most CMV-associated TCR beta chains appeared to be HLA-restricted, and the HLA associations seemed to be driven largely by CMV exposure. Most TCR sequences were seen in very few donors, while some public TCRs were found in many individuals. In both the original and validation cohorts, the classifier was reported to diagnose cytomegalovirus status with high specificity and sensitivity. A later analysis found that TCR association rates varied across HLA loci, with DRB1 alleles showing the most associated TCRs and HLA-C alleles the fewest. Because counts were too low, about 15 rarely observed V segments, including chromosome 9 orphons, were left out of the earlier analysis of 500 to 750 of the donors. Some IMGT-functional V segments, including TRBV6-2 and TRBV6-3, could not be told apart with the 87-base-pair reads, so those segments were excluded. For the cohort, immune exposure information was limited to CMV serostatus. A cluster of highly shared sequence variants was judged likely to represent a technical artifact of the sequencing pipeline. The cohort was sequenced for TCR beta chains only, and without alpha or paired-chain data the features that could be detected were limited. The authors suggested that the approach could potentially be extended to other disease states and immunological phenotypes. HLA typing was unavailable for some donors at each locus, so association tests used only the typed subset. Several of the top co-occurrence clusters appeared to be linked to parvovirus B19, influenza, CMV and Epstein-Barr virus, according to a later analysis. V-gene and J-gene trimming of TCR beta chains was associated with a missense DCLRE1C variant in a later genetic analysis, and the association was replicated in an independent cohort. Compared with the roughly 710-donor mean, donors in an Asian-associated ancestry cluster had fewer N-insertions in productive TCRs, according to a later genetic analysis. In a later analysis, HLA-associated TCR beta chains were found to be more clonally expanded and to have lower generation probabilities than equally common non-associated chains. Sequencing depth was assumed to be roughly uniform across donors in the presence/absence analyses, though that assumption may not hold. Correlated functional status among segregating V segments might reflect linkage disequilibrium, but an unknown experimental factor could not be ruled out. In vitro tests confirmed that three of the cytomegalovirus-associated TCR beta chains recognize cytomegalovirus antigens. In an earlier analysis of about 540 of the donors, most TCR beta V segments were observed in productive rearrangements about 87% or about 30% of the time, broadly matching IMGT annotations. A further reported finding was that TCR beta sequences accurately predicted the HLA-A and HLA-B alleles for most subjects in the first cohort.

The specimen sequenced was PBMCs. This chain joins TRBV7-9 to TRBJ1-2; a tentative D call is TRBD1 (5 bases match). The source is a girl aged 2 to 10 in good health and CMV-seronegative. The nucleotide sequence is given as TGTGCCAGCAGGGGGGGGAACCTAAACTATGGCTACACCTTC. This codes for CASRGGNLNYGYTF. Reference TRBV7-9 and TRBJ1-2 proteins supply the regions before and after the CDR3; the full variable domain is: DTGVSQNPRHKITKRGQNVTFRCDPISEHNRLYWYRQTLGQGPEFLTYFQNEAQLEKSRLLSDRFSAERPKGSFSTLEIQRTEQGDSAMYLCASRGGNLNYGYTFGSGTRLTVV.